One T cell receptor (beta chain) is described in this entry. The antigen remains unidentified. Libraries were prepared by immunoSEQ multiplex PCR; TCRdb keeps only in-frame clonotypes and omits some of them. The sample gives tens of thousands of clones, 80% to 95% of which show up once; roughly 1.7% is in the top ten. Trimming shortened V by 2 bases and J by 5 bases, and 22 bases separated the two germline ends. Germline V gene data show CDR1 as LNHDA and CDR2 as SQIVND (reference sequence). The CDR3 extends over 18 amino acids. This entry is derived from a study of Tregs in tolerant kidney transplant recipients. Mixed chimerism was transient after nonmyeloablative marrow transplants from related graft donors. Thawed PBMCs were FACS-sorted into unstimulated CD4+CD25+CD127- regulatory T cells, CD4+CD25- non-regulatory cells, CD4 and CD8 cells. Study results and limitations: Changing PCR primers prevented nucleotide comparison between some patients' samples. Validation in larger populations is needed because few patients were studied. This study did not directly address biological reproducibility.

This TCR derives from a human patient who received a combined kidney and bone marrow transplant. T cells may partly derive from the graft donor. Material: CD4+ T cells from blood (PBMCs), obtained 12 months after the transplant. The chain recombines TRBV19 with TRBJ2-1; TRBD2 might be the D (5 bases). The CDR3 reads CASSISGVEGPPDNEQFF. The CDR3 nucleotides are TGTGCCAGTAGTATAAGCGGTGTAGAGGGTCCTCCCGACAATGAGCAGTTCTTC.